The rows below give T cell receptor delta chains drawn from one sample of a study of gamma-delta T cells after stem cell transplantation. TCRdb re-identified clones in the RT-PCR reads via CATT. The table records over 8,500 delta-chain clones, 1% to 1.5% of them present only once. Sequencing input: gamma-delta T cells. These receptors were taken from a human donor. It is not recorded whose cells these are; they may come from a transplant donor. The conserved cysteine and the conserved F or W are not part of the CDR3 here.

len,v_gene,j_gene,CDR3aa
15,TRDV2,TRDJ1,ACDGVGDTSRTDKLI
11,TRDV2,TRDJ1,ACDAFKGDKLI
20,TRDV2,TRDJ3,ACDTASGGYATRSRDTRQMF
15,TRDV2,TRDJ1,ACDMVLGAPYTDKLI
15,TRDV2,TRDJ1,ACDPVLGPKGTDKLI
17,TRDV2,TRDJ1,ACDTVGGERLQYTDKLI
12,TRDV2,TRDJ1,ACDNVLGDSKLI
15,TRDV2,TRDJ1,ACDKLGDTEYTDKLI
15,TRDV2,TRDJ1,ACDTLLGDHSTDKLI
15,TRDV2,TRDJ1,ACDTLGDTDGTDKLI
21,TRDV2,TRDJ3,ACDTVNLPLGDESSWDTRQMF
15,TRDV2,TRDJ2,ACDNLPTRFPTAQLF
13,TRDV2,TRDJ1,ACDTLLLGADKLI
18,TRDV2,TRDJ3,ACDKILLGDTTWDTRQMF
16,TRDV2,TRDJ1,ACDTLLGGYAATDKLI
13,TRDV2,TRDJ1,ACDTLLGDTKKLI
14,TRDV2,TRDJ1,ACDPVTVLGFDKLI
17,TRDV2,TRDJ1,ACDTLRVGDTDGTDKLI
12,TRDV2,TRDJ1,ACDTWGTSDKLI
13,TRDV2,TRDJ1,ACDPLGGYTDKLI
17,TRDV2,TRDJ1,ACDTVRLGDTQTNDKLI
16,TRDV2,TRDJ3,ACDTPGDRTWDTRQMF
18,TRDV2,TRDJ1,ACDTVAISEGGEGTDKLI
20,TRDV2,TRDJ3,ACDTGGLGGQKSSWDTRQMF
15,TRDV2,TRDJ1,ASFWLSGDPYTDKLI
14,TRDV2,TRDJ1,ACDTAAGGYTDKLI
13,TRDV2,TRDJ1,ACDTVGNYTDKLI
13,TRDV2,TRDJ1,ACDTVGMDTDKLI
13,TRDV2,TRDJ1,ACVPSGDNVDKLI
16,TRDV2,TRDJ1,ACDPVLLGDTHTDKLI
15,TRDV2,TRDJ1,ACDTLEDTSGVYKLI
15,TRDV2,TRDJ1,ACVPLLPDGDTDKLI
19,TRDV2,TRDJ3,ACDSPPTGGKSSWDTRQMF
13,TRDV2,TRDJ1,ACDPVLGDTDKLI
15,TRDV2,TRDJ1,ACDPLGDTRDTDKLI